The clone carrying this T cell receptor (beta chain) showed up many times. The repertoire was sequenced with immunoSEQ multiplex PCR; TCRdb's copy has only in-frame clones and lacks some. The sample includes approximately 300,000 clones, 85% of them seen just once. The data stem from a study of Ad26.COV2.S vaccination and SARS-CoV-2 variants. Germline V lookup: CDR1 SGHDN, CDR2 FVKESK. V was cut by 1 base and J by 3 bases, with 18 bases left in between. This CDR3 comprises 17 residues. Sample treatment: roughly 18 received Ad26.COV2.S at low or high dose, single or two shots; a few received placebo; per-sample allocation not given. All samples were drawn on day 63, counting from the first vaccine or placebo injection.

The rearrangement uses TRBV14 and TRBJ1-2, with a tentative D call TRBD1 (6 bases). The receptor's source is a person between 18 and 65 years old who received the Ad26.COV2.S COVID-19 vaccine or a placebo. The specimen comprised peripheral blood, sampled in a trial of Ad26.COV2.S vaccine versus placebo. The CDR3, as DNA: TGTGCCAGCAGCCAAGGGTTATATTGGGGGGCAGACTATGGCTACACCTTC. Translating it yields CASSQGLYWGADYGYTF.